These 9 T cell receptor beta chains were all obtained from the same sample, sequenced in a study of cytomegalovirus exposure and HLA in healthy donors. The PCR was carried out with 60 Vbeta primers and 13 Jbeta primers. Method: immunoSEQ multiplex PCR; TCRdb's copy keeps in-frame clones and lacks some. The sample has some 170,000 clones; around 81% are singletons. Sample: PBMCs. These receptor sequences come from a young woman in good health and CMV-seropositive.

The chain employs TRBV25-1 and TRBJ1-2, with 7 bases that match TRBD1. This CDR3 spans 15 amino acids. Germline V gives CDR1 MGHDK, CDR2 SYGVNS. Trimming cost V 3 bases and J 1 base; bases outside gene matches: 5. The CDR3 protein is CASSDGDRLNYGYTF. In DNA, the CDR3 is TGTGCCAGCAGTGACGGGGACAGACTTAACTATGGCTACACCTTC.

The V call is TRBV7-7, the J call TRBJ1-5, with a possible D match to TRBD1 (6 bases). The length of the CDR3 is 13 residues. Germline V gene lookup returns CDR1 SSHAT and CDR2 FNYEAQ (reference sequence). The CDR3 nucleotides are TGTGCTAGCTCACAGGGCTTCAATCAGCCCCAGCATTTT. Translation: CASSQGFNQPQHF.

The genes are TRBV29-1 and TRBJ1-3, with D possibly TRBD1 on 5 matching bases. The CDR3 extends over 14 amino acids. Germline-derived CDR1 and CDR2 are SQVTM and ANQGSEA. Trimming shortened V by 7 bases and J by 0 bases, and 13 bases separated the two germline ends. The CDR3 bases are TGCAGCGCACAGGATCGACTCTCTGGAAACACCATATATTTT. Translated, it gives CSAQDRLSGNTIYF.

This chain connects TRBV2 to TRBJ2-7; 7 bases map to TRBD1. The germline gives CDR1 SNHLY, CDR2 FYNNEI. This CDR3 region has 15 residues. The V and J ends lost 6 bases and 3 bases, in that order; junction bases with no gene match: 11. CDR3 sequence reads: CASREPGQTLYEQYF. Here the CDR3 DNA reads TGTGCCAGCAGGGAACCGGGACAGACACTCTACGAGCAGTACTTC. Based on the CDR3 plus reference TRBV2 and TRBJ2-7, the full variable domain is EPEVTQTPSHQVTQMGQEVILRCVPISNHLYFYWYRQILGQKVEFLVSFYNNEISEKSEIFDDQFSVERPDGSNFTLKIRSTKLEDSAMYFCASREPGQTLYEQYFGPGTRLTVT.

The chain joins TRBV11-2 to TRBJ2-3, with TRBD1 as a possible D gene (6 bases). Germline V gives CDR1 SGHAT, CDR2 FQNNGV. CDR3 length: 13 residues. V was shortened by 2 bases and J by 6 bases, with 9 bases between the two germline ends. CDR3 region: CASSLTQGDTQYF. The CDR3 region has the DNA TGTGCCAGCAGCTTAACCCAGGGGGATACGCAGTATTTT.

The gene calls are TRBV9 and TRBJ2-7, with a tentative D call TRBD2 (5 bases). CDR3 length: 17 residues. Trimming removed 1 base from V and 2 bases from J, with 19 bases in between. CDR1 is SGDLS and CDR2 is YYNGEE in the germline V gene. The CDR3 loop reads CASSVKGGLAGTYEQYF. The CDR3 DNA reads as TGTGCCAGCAGCGTAAAAGGCGGACTGGCGGGTACCTACGAGCAGTACTTC.

The genes are TRBV15 and TRBJ2-1; 9 bases map to TRBD1. V was pared by 5 bases and J by 1 base, with 6 bases of the junction left unmatched. Per germline, CDR1 LNHNV and CDR2 YYDKDF (reference sequence). There are 16 residues in the CDR3. CDR3 sequence: CATSAQDRGSYNEQFF. The CDR3 DNA reads TGTGCCACCAGCGCCCAGGACAGGGGTTCCTACAATGAGCAGTTCTTC.

J is TRBJ2-3 and V is TRBV13, with 9 bases fitting TRBD2. J was trimmed by 3 bases and V by 4 bases; bases with no gene match: 8. CDR1 and CDR2 from the germline V gene are PRHDT and FYEKMQ (reference sequence). The CDR3 runs to 16 residues. CDR3 amino acids: CASSSTSGKETDTQYF. Here the CDR3 DNA reads TGTGCCAGCAGCTCGACTAGCGGCAAAGAAACAGATACGCAGTATTTT.

This clone was seen only a few times. The chain has TRBV9 and TRBJ1-2, with D hard to call. V lost 2 bases and J 8 bases, leaving 13 bases between the germline ends. The germline V gene encodes CDR1 SGDLS and CDR2 YYNGEE. CDR3 size: 13 residues. CDR3 sequence reads: CASSVTSAGGYTF. The CDR3 DNA reads TGTGCCAGCAGCGTTACGTCGGCGGGAGGCTACACCTTC.